The clone carrying this T cell receptor (beta chain) has at least ten counts. The antigen is unknown. The sample is drawn from a study of T cell repertoires in cytomegalovirus infection. Study overall: Both CMV infection and a matching HLA type were indicated by public TCR beta signatures.

Germline CDR1 reads SGHAT; CDR2 reads FQDESV (reference sequence). The V and J ends lost 1 base and 5 bases respectively, with 6 bases between them. This CDR3 contains 13 residues. From the reads, TCRdb called clonotypes with MiXCR, one entry per CDR3 protein. Counted here are 150,000 to 200,000 distinct CDR3 sequences, nearly 9.5% occurring once; the ten biggest clones make up about 4.6%. General study results and limits: The cumulative frequency of public TCR beta families identified carriers of CMV plus the relevant HLA. Ex vivo, HLA-C-restricted CMV-specific TCR beta clonotypes prevailed over the rest of the response.

The sequence was obtained from a human donor in good health (CMV status not recorded). Some clones in this sample may be carry-over from other donors' samples. Sequencing was carried out using PBMCs. This chain links TRBV11-1 with TRBJ2-1; D unresolved. DNA for the CDR3: TGTGCCAGCAGCTTAGGTACCGACAATGAGCAGTTCTTC. Translation gives CASSLGTDNEQFF.